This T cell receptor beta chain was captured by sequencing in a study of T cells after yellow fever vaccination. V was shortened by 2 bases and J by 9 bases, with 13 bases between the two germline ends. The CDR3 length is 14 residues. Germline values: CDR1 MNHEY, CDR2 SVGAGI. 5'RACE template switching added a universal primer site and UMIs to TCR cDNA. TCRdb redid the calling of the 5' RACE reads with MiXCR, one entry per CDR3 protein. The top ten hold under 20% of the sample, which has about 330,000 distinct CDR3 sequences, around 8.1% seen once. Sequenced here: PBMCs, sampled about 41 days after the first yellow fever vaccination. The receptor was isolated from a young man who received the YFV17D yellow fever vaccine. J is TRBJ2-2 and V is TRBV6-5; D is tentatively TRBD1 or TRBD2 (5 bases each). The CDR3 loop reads CASSYRGTDRELFF. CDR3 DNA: TGTGCCAGCAGTTACCGGGGCACGGACCGGGAGCTGTTTTTT.